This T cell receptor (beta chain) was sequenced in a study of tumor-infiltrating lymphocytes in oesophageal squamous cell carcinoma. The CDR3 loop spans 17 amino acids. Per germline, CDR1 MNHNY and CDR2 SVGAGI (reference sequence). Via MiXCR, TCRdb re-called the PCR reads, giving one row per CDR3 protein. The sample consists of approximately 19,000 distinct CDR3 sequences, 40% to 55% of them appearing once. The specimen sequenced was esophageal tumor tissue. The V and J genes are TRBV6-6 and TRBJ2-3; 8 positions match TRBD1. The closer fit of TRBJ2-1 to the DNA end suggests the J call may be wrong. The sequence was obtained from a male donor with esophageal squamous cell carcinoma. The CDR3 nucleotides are TGTGCCAGCAGTTACGGGATCGGGACAGGAATATACAATGAGCAGTTCTTC. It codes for CASSYGIGTGIYNEQFF.